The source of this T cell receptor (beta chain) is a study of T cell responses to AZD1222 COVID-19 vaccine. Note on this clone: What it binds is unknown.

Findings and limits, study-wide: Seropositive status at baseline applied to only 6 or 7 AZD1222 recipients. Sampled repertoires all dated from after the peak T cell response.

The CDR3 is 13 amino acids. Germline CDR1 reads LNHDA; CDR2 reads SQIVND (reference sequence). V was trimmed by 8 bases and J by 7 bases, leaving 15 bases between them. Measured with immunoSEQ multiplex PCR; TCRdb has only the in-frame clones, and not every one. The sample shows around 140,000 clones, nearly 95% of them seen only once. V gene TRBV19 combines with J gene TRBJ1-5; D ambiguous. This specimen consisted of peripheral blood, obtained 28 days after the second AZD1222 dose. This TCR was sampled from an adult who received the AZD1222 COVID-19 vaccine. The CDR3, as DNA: TGTGCCAGTGGGCCTCTTCTGCAGCAGCCCCAGCATTTT. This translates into CASGPLLQQPQHF.